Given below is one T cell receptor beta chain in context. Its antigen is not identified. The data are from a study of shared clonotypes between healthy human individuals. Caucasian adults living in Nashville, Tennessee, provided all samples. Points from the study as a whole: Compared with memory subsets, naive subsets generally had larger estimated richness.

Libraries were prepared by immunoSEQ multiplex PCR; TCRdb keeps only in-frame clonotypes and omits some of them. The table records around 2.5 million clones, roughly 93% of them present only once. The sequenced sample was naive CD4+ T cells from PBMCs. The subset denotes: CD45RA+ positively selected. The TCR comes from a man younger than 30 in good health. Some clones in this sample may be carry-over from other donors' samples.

The CDR3 is CASSLTFRGLAFPESDTQYF. The CDR3 DNA follows: TGTGCCAGCAGCTTAACCTTTAGGGGACTAGCGTTCCCGGAGTCGGATACGCAGTATTTT. The V gene is TRBV7-3, the J gene TRBJ2-3; 10 nucleotides match TRBD2. J was trimmed by 6 bases and V by 0 bases; bases with no gene match: 18. This CDR3 spans 20 amino acids. Germline V gives CDR1 SGHTA, CDR2 FQGTGA. Drawing the rest from reference TRBV7-3 and TRBJ2-3, the complete variable domain is GAGVSQTPSNKVTEKGKYVELRCDPISGHTALYWYRQSLGQGPEFLIYFQGTGAADDSGLPNDRFFAVRPEGSVSTLKIQRTERGDSAVYLCASSLTFRGLAFPESDTQYFGPGTRLTVL.